Listed below are T cell receptor beta chains from one sample, sequenced in a study of CD8 T cells in ankylosing spondylitis. TCRdb processed the 5' RACE reads anew with MiXCR; each CDR3 protein has one entry. The repertoire consists of some 15,000 distinct CDR3 sequences, with 8% to 10% occurring once and the leading ten covering roughly 36%. Sequencing used blood. The receptors shown here come from a male donor with ankylosing spondylitis or in good health (not recorded which). The CDR3 runs from the conserved cysteine through the conserved F or W. The D gene is left open where the match is weak. The listing skips clone size in some rows; elsewhere it reads once, few, many or a size class.

abundance,j_gene,v_gene,d_gene,CDR3nt,CDR3aa
.,TRBJ2-5,TRBV7-7,TRBD2,TGTGCTAGCAGCCCCATCGGGGGGAAAGAGACCCAGTACTTC,CASSPIGGKETQYF
many,TRBJ2-2,TRBV12-3/TRBV12-4,.,TGTGCCAGCAGAAGGGGGTCCGGGGAGCTGTTTTTT,CASRRGSGELFF
many,TRBJ2-1,TRBV20-1,.,TGCAGTGCTAGTCTCCGGACTACCGACAATGAGCAGTTCTTC,CSASLRTTDNEQFF
many,TRBJ2-3,TRBV9,.,TGTGCCAGCAGCCCTACCGGGGATACGCAGTATTTT,CASSPTGDTQYF
.,TRBJ2-2,TRBV5-1,TRBD2,TGCGCCAGCAGCCTTGGACTAGCAAACGGGGAGCTGTTTTTT,CASSLGLANGELFF
few,TRBJ1-1,TRBV10-3,TRBD1,TGTGCCATCAGTGAGATGGGGACAGAGAACACTGAAGCTTTCTTT,CAISEMGTENTEAFF
.,TRBJ1-1,TRBV27,.,TGTGCCAGCAGTTTATCCTCTGGGCTGAACACTGAAGCTTTCTTT,CASSLSSGLNTEAFF
few,TRBJ2-3,TRBV5-1,.,TGCGCCAGCAGCTTGTCGGCAATCACAGATACGCAGTATTTT,CASSLSAITDTQYF
.,TRBJ2-2,TRBV7-2,TRBD2,TGTGCCAGCAGCCTCAGACTAGCGGGAGGGACCGGGGAGCTGTTTTTT,CASSLRLAGGTGELFF
few,TRBJ2-1,TRBV7-2,.,TGTGCCAGCAGCTCCCGACTCGTCTTTAATGAGCAGTTCTTC,CASSSRLVFNEQFF
.,TRBJ2-3,TRBV5-1,TRBD2,TGCGCCAGCAGCTACGGACTAGCGGAGAGTGATACGCAGTATTTT,CASSYGLAESDTQYF
many,TRBJ2-7,TRBV20-1,.,TGCAGTGCCAGGAAACACGGGGGCTCCTACGAGCAGTACTTC,CSARKHGGSYEQYF
many,TRBJ2-5,TRBV5-5,.,TGTGCCAGCAGCTTGGGGGAACAAGAGACCCAGTACTTC,CASSLGEQETQYF
many,TRBJ1-1,TRBV5-1,.,TGCGCCAGCAGCTTGGAGGGGGAGTTGAACACTGAAGCTTTCTTT,CASSLEGELNTEAFF
many,TRBJ2-1,TRBV5-1,TRBD2,TGCGCCAGCAGCCTAGGACTAGCGGGAGTTGAGCAGTTCTTC,CASSLGLAGVEQFF